The 18 T cell receptor beta chains presented below share a single source sample, sequenced in a study of blood T cell repertoires in COVID-19. Assay: immunoSEQ multiplex PCR; the TCRdb copy retains only in-frame clones and omits some. Among 150,000 to 160,000 clones listed, about four fifths were seen once. Material for sequencing was peripheral blood. These receptors were obtained from a woman aged 55-70 years with acute or convalescent COVID-19.

V is TRBV6-5 and J is TRBJ2-6, with D uncertain. The CDR3 loop spans 16 amino acids. V lost 2 bases to trimming and J lost 2 bases, with 10 bases between them. Germline assignment: CDR1 MNHEY and CDR2 SVGAGI. CDR3 sequence reads: CASSYLIVPGANVLTF. The CDR3 region has the DNA TGTGCCAGCAGTTACCTCATAGTCCCTGGGGCCAACGTCCTGACTTTC.

This clone was seen only a few times. The V gene is TRBV5-1, the J gene TRBJ1-4; TRBD1 might be the D (6 bases). V shed 1 base and J shed 2 bases, with 9 bases lying between them. CDR1 and CDR2 (germline): SGHRS, YFSETQ. The CDR3 is made up of 15 amino acids. CDR3 region: CASSLTGTTNEKLFF. CDR3 nucleotide sequence: TGCGCCAGCAGCTTGACAGGGACGACTAATGAAAAACTGTTTTTT.

V gene TRBV5-1 combines with J gene TRBJ2-7; TRBD1 matches at 8 bases. Germline loops: CDR1 SGHRS, CDR2 YFSETQ. V shed 4 bases, J shed 1 base, and the junction held 4 bases outside the gene matches. The length of the CDR3 is 14 residues. CDR3 sequence reads: CASSPGTGSYEQYV. The CDR3 DNA sequence: TGCGCCAGCAGCCCTGGGACAGGTTCCTACGAGCAGTACGTC.

The V gene is TRBV11-2, the J gene TRBJ1-1; D uncertain. V was shortened by 5 bases and J by 3 bases, with 16 bases between the two germline ends. Germline CDR1 reads SGHAT; CDR2 reads FQNNGV. The CDR3 totals 15 residues. CDR3 coding DNA: TGTGCCAGCAGCAAAACCTCAGGATTCGACACTGAAGCTTTCTTT. This sequence encodes CASSKTSGFDTEAFF.

V is TRBV11-3 and J is TRBJ2-1, with a possible D match to TRBD2 (5 bases). Trimming left V 3 bases short and J 2 bases short, with 14 bases between. CDR3 length: 16 residues. Germline V gene data show CDR1 as SGHNT and CDR2 as YENEEA. The CDR3 here is CASSFRADSPYNEQFF. CDR3 DNA sequence: TGTGCCAGCAGCTTCCGGGCGGACTCACCCTACAATGAGCAGTTCTTC.

This chain connects TRBV6-5 to TRBJ1-5; 9 bases fit TRBD1. From germline, CDR1 is MNHEY and CDR2 SVGAGI. This CDR3 region has 14 residues. Germline trimming cut 5 bases from V and 7 bases from J; bases unmatched to any gene: 6. CDR3 residues: CASSSRDRAQPQHF. As DNA, the CDR3 is TGTGCCAGCAGTAGCCGGGACAGGGCCCAGCCCCAGCATTTT.

V and J are TRBV3-1 (or the pseudogene TRBV3-2) and TRBJ2-1; D ambiguous. The CDR3 runs 13 residues. V was trimmed by 5 bases and J by 3 bases, leaving 8 bases between them. From germline, CDR1 is LGHDT and CDR2 YNNKEL (reference sequence). CDR3 sequence reads: CASSGRVYNEQFF. The CDR3 region has the DNA TGTGCCAGCAGCGGCCGGGTCTACAATGAGCAGTTCTTC.

In this sample, this clone turned up a few times. The chain has TRBV19 and TRBJ2-1; TRBD1 is a possible D gene (6 bases). The CDR3 length is 14 residues. The V gene lost 6 bases and the J gene lost 7 bases, with 16 bases spanning the gap. Germline CDR1 reads LNHDA; CDR2 reads SQIVND (reference sequence). Written as DNA, the CDR3 is TGTGCCAGTAGCCATATGGGGGCCGGAAATGAGCAGTTCTTC. Its translation is CASSHMGAGNEQFF. The variable domain in full, completed from reference TRBV19 and TRBJ2-1, reads DGGITQSPKYLFRKEGQNVTLSCEQNLNHDAMYWYRQDPGQGLRLIYYSQIVNDFQKGDIAEGYSVSREKKESFPLTVTSAQKNPTAFYLCASSHMGAGNEQFFGPGTRLTVL.

The chain combines TRBV6-2 or TRBV6-3 with TRBJ1-1; 7 positions match TRBD1. There are 16 residues in the CDR3. V shed 2 bases, J shed 1 base, and the junction held 7 bases outside the gene matches. Germline CDR1 reads MNHEY; CDR2 reads SVGEGT. The CDR3 DNA follows: TGTGCCAGCAGTTACCCGGTTGGACAGGAGAACACTGAAGCTTTCTTT. Its translation: CASSYPVGQENTEAFF.

CDR3 loop: CASSNPGQGIDTEAFF. CDR3 nucleotide sequence: TGTGCCAGCAGCAACCCTGGACAGGGAATAGACACTGAAGCTTTCTTT. J is TRBJ1-1 and V is TRBV21-1; the table's TRBD1 call for D was not verified on the DNA. TRBV21-1 is assigned pseudogene status. The CDR3 has 16 residues.

V is TRBV5-1 and J is TRBJ2-5; 11 nucleotides match TRBD1. CDR1 is SGHRS and CDR2 is YFSETQ in the germline V gene. J lost 4 bases, V lost 4 bases, and 6 bases had no gene match. The CDR3 covers 15 residues. The chain's CDR3 is CASSQGQGGPETQYF. Written as DNA, the CDR3 is TGCGCCAGCAGCCAGGGACAGGGGGGGCCAGAGACCCAGTACTTC. Combining the CDR3 with reference TRBV5-1 and TRBJ2-5 gives the whole variable domain KAGVTQTPRYLIKTRGQQVTLSCSPISGHRSVSWYQQTPGQGLQFLFEYFSETQRNKGNFPGRFSGRQFSNSRSEMNVSTLELGDSALYLCASSQGQGGPETQYFGPGTRLLVL.

J is TRBJ1-1 and V is TRBV12-5; no firm D call. Trimming stripped 7 bases from V and 2 bases from J, with 5 bases between. Germline values: CDR1 LGHNT, CDR2 FRNRAP. The CDR3 has 11 residues. The CDR3 region has the DNA TGTGCTAGTGCCTTTAACACTGAAGCTTTCTTT. Residues: CASAFNTEAFF.

CDR3 sequence (DNA): TGTGCCAGCTCACTCCTTTCGGTCGACACCGGGGAGCTGTTTTTT. Residues: CASSLLSVDTGELFF. The rearrangement links TRBV18 to TRBJ2-2; D call uncertain. Trimming left V 4 bases short and J 3 bases short, with 12 bases between. This CDR3 is 15 amino acids long. From germline, CDR1 is KGHSH and CDR2 LQKENI.

The CDR3 DNA follows: TGTGCCTGGAGTAAAAAACAGGGGGGAGACACTGAAGCTTTCTTT. Its protein product is CAWSKKQGGDTEAFF. The gene calls are TRBV30 and TRBJ1-1, with TRBD1 matching over 8 bases. CDR1 and CDR2 from the germline V gene are GTSNPN and SVGIG (reference sequence). J gave up 3 bases and V 2 bases, and 8 bases lay outside the gene matches. This CDR3 region has 15 residues.

The chain links TRBV6-4 to TRBJ2-7, with D perhaps matching TRBD2 (5 bases). The CDR3 runs to 14 residues. The germline V and J ends were trimmed by 4 bases and 4 bases, with 14 bases remaining between them. The V gene's germline CDR1 is MRHNA and CDR2 SNTAGT. CDR3: CASSAAPRGYEQYV. CDR3 DNA sequence: TGTGCCAGCAGTGCGGCCCCAAGAGGGTACGAGCAGTACGTC.

The V gene is TRBV12-3 or TRBV12-4, the J gene TRBJ1-2; D gene ambiguous. The CDR3 length is 11 residues. The ends were cut back, 8 bases at V and 9 bases at J, with 13 bases in the middle. The CDR3 DNA reads as TGTGCCAGCGCGAGGGTTCCCAGCTACACCTTC. It encodes CASARVPSYTF.

This clone has a single count. The chain employs TRBV5-4 and TRBJ2-5, with 9 bases aligning to TRBD2. Trimming took 6 bases from V and 5 from J; bases not matched to a gene: 11. The CDR3 is 15 amino acids. Germline V gene data show CDR1 as SGHNT and CDR2 as YYREEE (reference sequence). The chain's CDR3 is CASKGSGGARETQYF. CDR3 coding DNA: TGTGCCAGCAAGGGTAGCGGGGGAGCAAGGGAGACCCAGTACTTC.

The chain employs TRBV2 and TRBJ2-2, with 12 bases that match TRBD2. CDR3 length: 19 residues. Germline CDR1 SNHLY, CDR2 FYNNEI. V was pared by 7 bases and J by 6 bases, with 18 bases of the junction left unmatched. The CDR3 is CASNWKTLAGGTRAGELFF. In nucleotides, the CDR3 is TGTGCCAGCAACTGGAAAACCCTAGCGGGGGGGACAAGGGCCGGGGAGCTGTTTTTT.